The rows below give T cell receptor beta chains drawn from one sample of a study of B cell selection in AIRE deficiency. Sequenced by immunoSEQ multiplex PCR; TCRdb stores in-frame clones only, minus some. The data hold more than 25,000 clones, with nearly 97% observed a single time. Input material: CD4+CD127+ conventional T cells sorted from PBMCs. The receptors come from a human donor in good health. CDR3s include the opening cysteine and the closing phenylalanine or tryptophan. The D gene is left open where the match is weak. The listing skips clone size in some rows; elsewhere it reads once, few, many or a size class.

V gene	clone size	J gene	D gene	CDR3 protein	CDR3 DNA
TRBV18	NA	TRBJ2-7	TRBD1	CASSSDRDEQYF	TGTGCCAGCTCATCAGACAGGGACGAGCAGTACTTC
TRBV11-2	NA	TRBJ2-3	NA	CASSSGPGADTQYF	TGTGCCAGCAGCTCGGGTCCGGGGGCAGATACGCAGTATTTT
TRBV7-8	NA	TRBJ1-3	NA	CASSAPPQGRRANTIYF	TGTGCCAGCAGTGCCCCCCCTCAGGGGCGCAGGGCGAACACCATATATTTT
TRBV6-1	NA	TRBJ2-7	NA	CASILPGVEQYF	TGTGCCAGCATATTACCCGGGGTTGAGCAGTACTTC
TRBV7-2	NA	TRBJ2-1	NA	CASSLGGGDEQFF	TGTGCCAGCAGCCTTGGGGGGGGCGATGAGCAGTTCTTC
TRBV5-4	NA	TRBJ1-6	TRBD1	CASSSPDRVYNSPLHF	TGTGCCAGCAGTTCCCCGGACAGGGTCTATAATTCACCCCTCCACTTT
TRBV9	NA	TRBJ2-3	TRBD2	CASSVGPFIAGGPEDTQYF	TGTGCCAGCAGCGTAGGACCCTTTATCGCGGGAGGGCCTGAAGATACGCAGTATTTT
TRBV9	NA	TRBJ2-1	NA	CASSVEVGPRPSAISDEQFF	TGTGCCAGCAGCGTAGAAGTGGGACCCCGCCCGAGTGCAATATCGGATGAGCAGTTCTTC
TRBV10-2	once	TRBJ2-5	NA	CASSAGYETQYF	TGCGCCAGCAGTGCAGGGTACGAGACCCAGTACTTC
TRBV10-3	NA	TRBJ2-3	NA	CAIRGDITQYF	TGTGCCATCAGGGGGGACATAACGCAGTATTTT
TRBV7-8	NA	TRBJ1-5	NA	CASSLGSDYSNQPQHF	TGTGCCAGCAGCTTAGGGTCCGACTATAGCAATCAGCCCCAGCATTTT
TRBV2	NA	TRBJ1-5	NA	CASSGGLDFQPQHF	TGTGCCAGCAGTGGAGGGTTGGATTTTCAGCCCCAGCATTTT
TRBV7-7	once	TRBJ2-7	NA	CASSYLKTTEQYF	TGTGCCAGCAGCTACCTCAAGACAACCGAGCAGTACTTC
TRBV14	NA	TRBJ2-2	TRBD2	CASSLVFSGGDTGELFF	TGTGCCAGCAGCCTGGTGTTTAGCGGGGGGGACACCGGGGAGCTGTTTTTT
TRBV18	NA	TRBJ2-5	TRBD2	CASSPMTSGSPAVQETQYF	TGTGCCAGCTCACCGATGACTAGCGGGAGCCCGGCCGTCCAAGAGACCCAGTACTTC
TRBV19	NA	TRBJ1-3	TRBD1	CASSLDRVPSGNTIYF	TGTGCCAGTAGCTTGGACAGGGTACCGTCTGGAAACACCATATATTTT
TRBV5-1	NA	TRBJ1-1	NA	CASSPVQLNTEAFF	TGCGCCAGCAGCCCCGTTCAGCTGAACACTGAAGCTTTCTTT
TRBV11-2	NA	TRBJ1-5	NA	CASSLVRGVRNQPQHF	TGTGCCAGCAGCTTAGTACGAGGGGTCCGCAATCAGCCCCAGCATTTT
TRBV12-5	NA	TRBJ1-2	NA	CASGLPGVNYGYTF	TGTGCTAGTGGTTTGCCAGGAGTTAACTATGGCTACACCTTC
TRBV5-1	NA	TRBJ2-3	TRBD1	CASSLQGVIPDTQYF	TGCGCCAGCAGCTTGCAGGGGGTGATCCCAGATACGCAGTATTTT
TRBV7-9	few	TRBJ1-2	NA	CASSFHQQSYTF	TGTGCCAGCAGCTTCCACCAGCAAAGCTACACCTTC
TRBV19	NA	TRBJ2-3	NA	CASSITLATDTQYF	TGTGCCAGTAGTATTACACTAGCCACAGATACGCAGTATTTT
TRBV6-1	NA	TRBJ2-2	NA	CASSAGTNMNTGELFF	TGTGCCAGCAGTGCGGGAACGAATATGAACACCGGGGAGCTGTTTTTT
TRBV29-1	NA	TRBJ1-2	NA	CSVELGGGSGYTF	TGCAGCGTTGAGCTCGGGGGCGGGTCTGGCTACACCTTC
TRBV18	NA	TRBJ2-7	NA	CASSPPTYSGNEQYF	TGTGCCAGCTCACCACCTACCTACTCGGGCAACGAGCAGTACTTC
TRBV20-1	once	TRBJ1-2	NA	CSARGGNGYTF	TGCAGTGCTCGCGGCGGTAATGGCTACACCTTC
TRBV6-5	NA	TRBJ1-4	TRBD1	CASSQDREEKLFF	TGTGCCAGCAGCCAAGACAGGGAGGAAAAACTGTTTTTT
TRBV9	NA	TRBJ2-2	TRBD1	CASSVEAGQGNTGELFF	TGTGCCAGCAGCGTAGAAGCAGGACAGGGGAACACCGGGGAGCTGTTTTTT
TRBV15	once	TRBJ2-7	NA	CATSRAAFSYEQYF	TGTGCCACCAGCAGAGCGGCCTTCTCCTACGAGCAGTACTTC
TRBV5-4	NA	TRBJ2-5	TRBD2	CASSLLAGDATQYF	TGTGCCAGCAGCCTACTAGCGGGAGATGCGACCCAGTACTTC
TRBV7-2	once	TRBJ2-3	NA	CASSPMTGDTQYF	TGTGCCAGCAGCCCAATGACTGGGGATACGCAGTATTTT
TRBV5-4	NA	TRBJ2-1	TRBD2	CASSVRTSGVYNEQFF	TGTGCCAGCAGCGTACGGACTAGCGGGGTGTACAATGAGCAGTTCTTC
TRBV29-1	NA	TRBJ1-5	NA	CSVGGSNQPQHF	TGCAGCGTTGGGGGGAGCAATCAGCCCCAGCATTTT
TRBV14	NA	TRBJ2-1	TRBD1	CASSPPDRGTYNEQFF	TGTGCCAGCAGCCCGCCGGACAGGGGGACCTACAATGAGCAGTTCTTC
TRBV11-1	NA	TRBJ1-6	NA	CASSRGNSPLHF	TGTGCCAGCAGCAGGGGTAATTCACCCCTCCACTTT
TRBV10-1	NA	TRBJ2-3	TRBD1	CASSESIGQGRNTQYF	TGCGCCAGCAGTGAGTCCATAGGACAGGGGCGAAATACGCAGTATTTT
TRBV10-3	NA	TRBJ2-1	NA	CAISGRTSSYNEQFF	TGTGCCATCAGTGGGCGGACATCTTCCTACAATGAGCAGTTCTTC
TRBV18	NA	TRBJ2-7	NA	CASSPPGTVLEQYF	TGTGCCAGCTCACCACCGGGGACGGTCTTAGAGCAGTACTTC
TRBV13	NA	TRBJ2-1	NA	CASSRIYNEQFF	TGTGCCAGCAGCAGAATATACAATGAGCAGTTCTTC
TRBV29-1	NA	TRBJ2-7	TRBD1	CSVEETGGYEQYF	TGCAGCGTTGAAGAGACAGGGGGCTACGAGCAGTACTTC
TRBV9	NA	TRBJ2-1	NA	CASSPDPRTYNEQFF	TGTGCCAGCAGCCCAGACCCTCGAACCTACAATGAGCAGTTCTTC
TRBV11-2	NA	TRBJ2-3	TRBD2	CASSFVGGARSTDTQYF	TGTGCCAGCAGCTTTGTCGGGGGGGCCCGGAGCACAGATACGCAGTATTTT
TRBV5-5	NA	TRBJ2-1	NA	CASSKAPPNNEQFF	TGTGCCAGCTCAAAAGCGCCACCGAACAATGAGCAGTTCTTC
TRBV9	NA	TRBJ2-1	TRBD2	CASSVLAGAYNEQFF	TGTGCCAGCAGCGTTCTAGCGGGGGCTTACAATGAGCAGTTCTTC
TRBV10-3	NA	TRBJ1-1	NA	CASTTGNTEAFF	TGTGCCAGCACCACAGGGAACACTGAAGCTTTCTTT
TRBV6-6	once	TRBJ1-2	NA	CASSYSENYGYTF	TGTGCCAGCAGTTACTCTGAGAACTATGGCTACACCTTC
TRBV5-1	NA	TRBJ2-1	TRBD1	CASSRQGMNEQFF	TGCGCCAGCAGCCGACAGGGTATGAATGAGCAGTTCTTC
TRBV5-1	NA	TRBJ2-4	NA	CASRDDGLSNIQYF	TGCGCCAGCAGAGATGACGGGTTGAGTAACATTCAGTACTTC
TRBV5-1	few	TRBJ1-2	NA	CASTYRVGYGYTF	TGCGCCAGCACCTACAGGGTCGGCTATGGCTACACCTTC